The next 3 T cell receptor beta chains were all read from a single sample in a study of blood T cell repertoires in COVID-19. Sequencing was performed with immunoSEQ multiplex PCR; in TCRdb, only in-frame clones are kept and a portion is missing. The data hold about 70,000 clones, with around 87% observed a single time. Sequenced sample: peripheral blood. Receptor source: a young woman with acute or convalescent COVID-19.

CDR3 protein: CASSSTGGGDRAFF. The CDR3 nucleotides read TGTGCCAGCAGTTCTACAGGGGGTGGCGACCGGGCTTTCTTT. The chain uses TRBV6-5 and TRBJ1-1, with TRBD1 identical over 8 bases. CDR3 length: 14 residues. Germline CDR1 is MNHEY and CDR2 is SVGAGI. V gave up 4 bases and J gave up 11 bases; unmatched junction bases: 12.

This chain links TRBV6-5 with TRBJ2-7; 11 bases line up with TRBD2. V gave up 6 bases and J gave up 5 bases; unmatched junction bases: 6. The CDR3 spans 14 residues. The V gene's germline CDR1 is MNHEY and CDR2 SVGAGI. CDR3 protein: CASRLAGGINEQYF. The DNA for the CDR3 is TGTGCCAGCAGATTAGCGGGAGGGATCAACGAGCAGTACTTC.

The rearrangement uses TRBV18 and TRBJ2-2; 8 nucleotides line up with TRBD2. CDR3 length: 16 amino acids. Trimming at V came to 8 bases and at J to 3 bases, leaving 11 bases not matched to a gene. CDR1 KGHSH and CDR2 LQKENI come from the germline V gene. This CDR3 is CASTDSVAGYTGELFF. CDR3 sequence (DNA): TGTGCCAGCACAGACTCCGTAGCGGGGTACACCGGGGAGCTGTTTTTT.